This TCR beta chain was sequenced in a study of CD8 T cells in ankylosing spondylitis. The study, taken as a whole, reports: A TCR beta motif made of under 10 highly homologous variants seemed typical of ankylosing spondylitis blood. Peripheral blood samples showed relatively rare disease-linked clones, and these clones were CD8+. Existing reports had already noted some motif variants in reactive arthritis synovial fluid and blood.

Per germline, CDR1 SQVTM and CDR2 ANQGSEA. Trimming removed 7 bases from V and 6 bases from J, with 12 bases in between. This CDR3 spans 11 amino acids. Using its own MiXCR run on the 5' RACE reads, TCRdb lists one record per CDR3 protein. The table shows 500,000 to 650,000 distinct CDR3 sequences, with about 5% occurring only once. The sample holds many counts of this clonotype. Its antigen is as yet unknown. The chain links TRBV29-1 to TRBJ1-2, with D unresolved. Sequenced input: blood, either unsorted or a sorted T cell fraction (not recorded which). The TCR sequence derives from a male donor with ankylosing spondylitis. CDR3 DNA sequence: TGCAGCGCCCTTGATAGAGATGGCTACACCTTC. This gives the protein CSALDRDGYTF.